The sequence of this T cell receptor (beta chain) was determined in a study of blood T cell repertoires in COVID-19. Overall study: Acute and convalescent COVID-19 specimens originated in the United States, Italy and Spain. PBMCs, B-cell-depleted T cells, or T cells provided the cDNA or gDNA that made up the material.

How the authors handled the data: Counts of nucleated cells, estimated from reference gene primer amplification, were obtained. Data came from immunoSEQ multiplex PCR; TCRdb stores just in-frame clones and leaves some out. V, J and clone size reflect that table, while D and trimming were determined from the DNA. Seen here are fewer than 150,000 clones, about four fifths observed once, and the top ten hold about 15%. The V end was cut by 4 bases, the J end by 6 bases, with 15 bases between. This CDR3 is 15 amino acids long. The chain has TRBV23-1 and TRBJ2-2; D is undetermined. TRBV23-1 is an ORF for which the function is uncertain. Sequencing used peripheral blood. This receptor was identified in a woman between 50 and 59 years old with acute or convalescent COVID-19. The CDR3 nucleotides are TGCGCCAGCAGTCGGAGTAACCTGGCTGCCGGGGAGCTGTTTTTT. The encoded protein is CASSRSNLAAGELFF.